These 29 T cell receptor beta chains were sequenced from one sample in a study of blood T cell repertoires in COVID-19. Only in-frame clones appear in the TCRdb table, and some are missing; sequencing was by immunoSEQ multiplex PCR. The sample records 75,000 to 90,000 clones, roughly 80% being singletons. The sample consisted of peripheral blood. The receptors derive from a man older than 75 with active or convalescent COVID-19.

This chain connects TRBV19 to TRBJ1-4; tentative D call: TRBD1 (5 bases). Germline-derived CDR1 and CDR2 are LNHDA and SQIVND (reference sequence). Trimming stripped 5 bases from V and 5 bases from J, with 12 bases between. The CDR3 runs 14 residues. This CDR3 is CASSWAGQNEKLFF. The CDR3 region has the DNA TGTGCCAGTAGTTGGGCAGGGCAGAATGAAAAACTGTTTTTT.

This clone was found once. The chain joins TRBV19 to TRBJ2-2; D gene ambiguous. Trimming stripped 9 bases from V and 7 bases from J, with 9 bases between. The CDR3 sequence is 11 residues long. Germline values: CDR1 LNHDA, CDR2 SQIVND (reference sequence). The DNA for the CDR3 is TGTGCCAGCCGTCGTATCGGGGAGCTGTTTTTT. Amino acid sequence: CASRRIGELFF. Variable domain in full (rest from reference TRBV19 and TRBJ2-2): DGGITQSPKYLFRKEGQNVTLSCEQNLNHDAMYWYRQDPGQGLRLIYYSQIVNDFQKGDIAEGYSVSREKKESFPLTVTSAQKNPTAFYLCASRRIGELFFGEGSRLTVL.

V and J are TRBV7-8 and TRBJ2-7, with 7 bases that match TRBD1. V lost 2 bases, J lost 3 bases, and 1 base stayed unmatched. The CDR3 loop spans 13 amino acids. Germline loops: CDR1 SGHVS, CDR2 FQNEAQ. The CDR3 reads CASSLRDSYEQYV. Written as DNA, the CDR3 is TGTGCCAGCAGCTTAAGGGACAGCTACGAGCAGTACGTC.

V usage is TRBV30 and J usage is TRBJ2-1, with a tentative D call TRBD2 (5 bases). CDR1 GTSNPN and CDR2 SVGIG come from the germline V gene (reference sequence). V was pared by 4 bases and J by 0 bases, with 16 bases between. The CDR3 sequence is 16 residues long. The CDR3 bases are TGTGCCTGGAAAACGCACCTAGGGAGCTCCTACAATGAGCAGTTCTTC. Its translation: CAWKTHLGSSYNEQFF.

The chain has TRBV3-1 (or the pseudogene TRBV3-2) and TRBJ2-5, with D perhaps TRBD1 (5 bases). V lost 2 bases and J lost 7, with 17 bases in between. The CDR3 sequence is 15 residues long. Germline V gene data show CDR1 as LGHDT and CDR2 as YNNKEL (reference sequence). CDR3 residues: CASSQRTPLSWTQYF. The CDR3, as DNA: TGTGCCAGCAGCCAAAGGACACCCCTTTCGTGGACCCAGTACTTC.

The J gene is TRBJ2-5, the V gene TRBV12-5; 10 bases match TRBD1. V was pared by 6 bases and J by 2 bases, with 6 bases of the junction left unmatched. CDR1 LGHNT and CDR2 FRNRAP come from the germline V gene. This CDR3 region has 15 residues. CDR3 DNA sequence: TGTGCTAGTGGAAGGGGGACAGGGGCTCAAGAGACCCAGTACTTC. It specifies CASGRGTGAQETQYF.

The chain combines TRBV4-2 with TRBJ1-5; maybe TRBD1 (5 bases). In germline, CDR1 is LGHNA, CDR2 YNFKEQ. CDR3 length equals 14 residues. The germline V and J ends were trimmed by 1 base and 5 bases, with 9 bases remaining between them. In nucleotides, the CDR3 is TGTGCCAGCAGCCAAGGTACCAGGGATCAGCCCCAGCATTTT. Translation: CASSQGTRDQPQHF.

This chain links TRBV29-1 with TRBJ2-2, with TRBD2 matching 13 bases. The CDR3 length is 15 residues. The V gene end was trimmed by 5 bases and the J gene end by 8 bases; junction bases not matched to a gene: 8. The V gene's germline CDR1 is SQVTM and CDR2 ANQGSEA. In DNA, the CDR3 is TGCAGCGTTCTTGCGGGACTAGCGGGATTAGGGGAGCTGTTTTTT. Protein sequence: CSVLAGLAGLGELFF.

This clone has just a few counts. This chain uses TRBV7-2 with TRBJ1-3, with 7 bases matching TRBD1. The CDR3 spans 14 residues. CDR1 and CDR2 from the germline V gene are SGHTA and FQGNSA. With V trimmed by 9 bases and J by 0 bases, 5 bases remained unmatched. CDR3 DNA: TGTGCCAGTAAGGGACAGAACTCTGGAAACACCATATATTTT. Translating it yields CASKGQNSGNTIYF.

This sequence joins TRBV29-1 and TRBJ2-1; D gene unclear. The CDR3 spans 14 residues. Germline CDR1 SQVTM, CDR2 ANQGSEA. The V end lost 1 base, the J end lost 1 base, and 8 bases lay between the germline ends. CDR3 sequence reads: CSVEGLGSYNEQFF. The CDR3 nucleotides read TGCAGCGTTGAAGGACTTGGTTCCTACAATGAGCAGTTCTTC.

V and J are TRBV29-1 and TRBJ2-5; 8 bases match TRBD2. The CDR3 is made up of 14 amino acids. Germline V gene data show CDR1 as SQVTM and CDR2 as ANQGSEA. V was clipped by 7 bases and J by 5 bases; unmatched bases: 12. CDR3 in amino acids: CSAGGGRESETQYF. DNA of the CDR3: TGCAGCGCCGGGGGGGGCAGGGAGTCCGAGACCCAGTACTTC. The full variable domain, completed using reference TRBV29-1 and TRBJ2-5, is SAVISQKPSRDICQRGTSLTIQCQVDSQVTMMFWYRQQPGQSLTLIATANQGSEATYESGFVIDKFPISRPNLTFSTLTVSNMSPEDSSIYLCSAGGGRESETQYFGPGTRLLVL.

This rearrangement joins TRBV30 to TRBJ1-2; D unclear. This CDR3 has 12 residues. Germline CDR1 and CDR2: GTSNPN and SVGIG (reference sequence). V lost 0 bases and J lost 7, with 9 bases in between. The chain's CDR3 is CAWSVAGAGYTF. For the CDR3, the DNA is TGTGCCTGGAGTGTAGCGGGAGCTGGCTACACCTTC. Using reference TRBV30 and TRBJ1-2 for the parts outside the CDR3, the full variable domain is SQTIHQWPATLVQPVGSPLSLECTVEGTSNPNLYWYRQAAGRGLQLLFYSVGIGQISSEVPQNLSASRPQDRQFILSSKKLLLSDSGFYLCAWSVAGAGYTFGSGTRLTVV.

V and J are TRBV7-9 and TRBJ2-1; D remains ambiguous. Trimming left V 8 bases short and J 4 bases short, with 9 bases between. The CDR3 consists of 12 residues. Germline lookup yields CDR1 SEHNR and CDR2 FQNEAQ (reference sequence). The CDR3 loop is CASGPRYNEQFF. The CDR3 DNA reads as TGTGCCAGCGGGCCCCGGTACAATGAGCAGTTCTTC.

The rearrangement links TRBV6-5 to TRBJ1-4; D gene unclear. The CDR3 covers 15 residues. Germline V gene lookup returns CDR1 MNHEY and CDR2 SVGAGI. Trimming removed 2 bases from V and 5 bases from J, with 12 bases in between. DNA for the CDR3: TGTGCCAGCAGTTACCTAGCTATTTCAAATGAAAAACTGTTTTTT. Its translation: CASSYLAISNEKLFF.

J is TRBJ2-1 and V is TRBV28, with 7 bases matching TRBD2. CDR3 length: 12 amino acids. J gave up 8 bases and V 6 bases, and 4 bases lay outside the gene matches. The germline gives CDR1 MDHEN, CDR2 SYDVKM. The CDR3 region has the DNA TGTGCCAGCAGCGACCGGGGGGATGAGCAGTTCTTC. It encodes CASSDRGDEQFF.

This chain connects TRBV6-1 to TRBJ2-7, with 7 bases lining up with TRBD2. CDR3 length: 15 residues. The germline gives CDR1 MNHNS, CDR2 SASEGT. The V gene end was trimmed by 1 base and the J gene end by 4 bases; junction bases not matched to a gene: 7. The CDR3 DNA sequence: TGTGCCAGCAGTGAAGTTACAGCGGGGTCGTACGAGCAGTACGTC. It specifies CASSEVTAGSYEQYV.

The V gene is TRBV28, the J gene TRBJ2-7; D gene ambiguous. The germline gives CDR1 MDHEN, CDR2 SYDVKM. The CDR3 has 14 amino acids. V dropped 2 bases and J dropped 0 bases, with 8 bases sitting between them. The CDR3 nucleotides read TGTGCCAGCAGTTTAACCGAGAGCTCCTACGAGCAGTACGTC. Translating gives CASSLTESSYEQYV.

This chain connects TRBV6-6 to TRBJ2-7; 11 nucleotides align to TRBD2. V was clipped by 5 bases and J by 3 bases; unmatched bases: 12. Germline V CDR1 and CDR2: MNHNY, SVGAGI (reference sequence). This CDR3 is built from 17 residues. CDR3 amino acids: CASSPGTSGQVLYEQYV. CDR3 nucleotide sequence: TGTGCCAGCAGTCCCGGGACTAGCGGCCAAGTCCTCTACGAGCAGTACGTC.

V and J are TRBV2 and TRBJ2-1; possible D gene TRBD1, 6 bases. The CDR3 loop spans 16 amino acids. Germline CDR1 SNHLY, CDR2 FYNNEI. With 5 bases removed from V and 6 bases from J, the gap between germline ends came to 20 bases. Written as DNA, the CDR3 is TGTGCCAGCAGTTCCCAACAGGGAGCCGGCGGCAATGAGCAGTTCTTC. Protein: CASSSQQGAGGNEQFF.

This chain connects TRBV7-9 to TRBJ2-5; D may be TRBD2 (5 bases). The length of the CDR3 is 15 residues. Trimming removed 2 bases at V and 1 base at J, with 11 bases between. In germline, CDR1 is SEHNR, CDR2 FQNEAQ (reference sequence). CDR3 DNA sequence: TGTGCCAGCAGCTTATGGGGAGTCAGCCAAGAGACCCAGTACTTC. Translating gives CASSLWGVSQETQYF.

The CDR3 coding sequence is TGTGCCAGCGCGACAGGGGGCTTACAGCCCCAGCATTTT. Protein: CASATGGLQPQHF. The chain has TRBV19 and TRBJ1-5; 10 bases align to TRBD1. Trimming cost V 9 bases and J 7 bases; bases outside gene matches: 6. The CDR3 has 13 residues. The germline CDR1 and CDR2 sequences are LNHDA and SQIVND (reference sequence).

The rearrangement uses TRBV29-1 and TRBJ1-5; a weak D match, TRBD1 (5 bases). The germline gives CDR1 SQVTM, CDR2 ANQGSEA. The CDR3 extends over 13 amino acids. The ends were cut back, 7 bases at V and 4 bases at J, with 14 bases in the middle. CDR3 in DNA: TGCAGCGCTTCGGGGGGGAGGAATCAGCCCCAGCATTTT. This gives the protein CSASGGRNQPQHF.

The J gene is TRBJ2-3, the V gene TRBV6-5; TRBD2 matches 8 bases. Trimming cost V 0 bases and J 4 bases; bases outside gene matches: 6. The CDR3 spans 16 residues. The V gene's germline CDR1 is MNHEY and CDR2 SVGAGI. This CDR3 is CASSYSRPGGADTQYF. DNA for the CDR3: TGTGCCAGCAGTTACTCGAGACCGGGAGGGGCAGATACGCAGTATTTT.

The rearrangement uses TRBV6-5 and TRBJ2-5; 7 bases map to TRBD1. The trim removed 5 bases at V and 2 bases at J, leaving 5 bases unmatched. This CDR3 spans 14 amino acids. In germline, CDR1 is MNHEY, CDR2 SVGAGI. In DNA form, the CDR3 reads TGTGCCAGCAGTACAGGGGTAGTTCAAGAGACCCAGTACTTC. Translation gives CASSTGVVQETQYF.

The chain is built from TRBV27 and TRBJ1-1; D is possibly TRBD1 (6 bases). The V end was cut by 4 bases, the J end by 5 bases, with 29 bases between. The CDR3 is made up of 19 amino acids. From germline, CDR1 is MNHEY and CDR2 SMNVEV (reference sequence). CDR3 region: CASSSPVAGDTLGRTEAFF. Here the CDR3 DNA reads TGTGCCAGCAGTTCCCCGGTGGCAGGGGACACCCTCGGTAGGACTGAAGCTTTCTTT.

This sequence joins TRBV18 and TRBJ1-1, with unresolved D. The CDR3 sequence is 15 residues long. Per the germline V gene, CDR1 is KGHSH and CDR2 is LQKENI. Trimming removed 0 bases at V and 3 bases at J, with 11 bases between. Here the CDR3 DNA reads TGTGCCAGCTCACCACCAGAGGGATCTCACACTGAAGCTTTCTTT. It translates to CASSPPEGSHTEAFF.

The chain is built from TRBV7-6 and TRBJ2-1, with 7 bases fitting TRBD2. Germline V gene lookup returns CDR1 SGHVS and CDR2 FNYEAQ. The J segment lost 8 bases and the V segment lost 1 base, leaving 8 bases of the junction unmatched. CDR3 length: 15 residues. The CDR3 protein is CASSLVAGVFDEQFF. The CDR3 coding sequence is TGTGCCAGCAGCTTAGTTGCGGGAGTCTTCGATGAGCAGTTCTTC.

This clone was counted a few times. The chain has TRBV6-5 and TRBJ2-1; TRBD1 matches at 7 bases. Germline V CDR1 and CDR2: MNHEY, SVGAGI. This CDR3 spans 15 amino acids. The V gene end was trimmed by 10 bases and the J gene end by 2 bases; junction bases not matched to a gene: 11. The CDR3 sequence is CATFRLTGTYNEQFF. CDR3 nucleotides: TGTGCCACGTTCCGATTGACAGGGACCTACAATGAGCAGTTCTTC.

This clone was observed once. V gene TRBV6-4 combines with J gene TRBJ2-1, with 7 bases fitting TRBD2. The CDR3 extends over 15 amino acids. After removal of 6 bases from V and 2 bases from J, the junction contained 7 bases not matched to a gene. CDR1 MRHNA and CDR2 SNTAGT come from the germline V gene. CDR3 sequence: CASSESGITYNEQFF. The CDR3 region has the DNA TGTGCCAGCAGCGAGAGCGGGATTACCTACAATGAGCAGTTCTTC.